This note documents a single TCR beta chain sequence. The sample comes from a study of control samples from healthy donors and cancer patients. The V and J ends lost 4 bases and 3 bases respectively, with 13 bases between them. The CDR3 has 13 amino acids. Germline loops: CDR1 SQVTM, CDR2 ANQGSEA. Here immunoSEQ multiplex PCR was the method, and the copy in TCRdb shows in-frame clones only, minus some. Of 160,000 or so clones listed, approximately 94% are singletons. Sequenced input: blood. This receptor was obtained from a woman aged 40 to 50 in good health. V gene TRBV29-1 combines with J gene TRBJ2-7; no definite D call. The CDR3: CSVGIGPFYEQYF. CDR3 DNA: TGCAGCGTTGGTATTGGCCCCTTCTACGAGCAGTACTTC.